Listed below are T cell receptor delta chains from one sample, sequenced in a study of gamma-delta chains in newborns, infants, children. TCRdb re-analyzed the reads via CATT. The sample lists about 5,000 delta-chain clones, over 3% occurring once. The sequenced material came from blood. The origin of the receptors is a child who was a newborn, infant or young child, either healthy, febrile or measles-vaccinated (not recorded which). CDR3s include the opening cysteine and the closing phenylalanine or tryptophan. The D gene is left open where the match is weak. A clone size is listed for some rows: how often the clone was seen (once, few, many), or a class if it is expanded.

clone_size | d_call | j_call | v_call | cdr3_aa | cdr3_nt
few | TRDD3 | TRDJ2 | TRAV29/DV5 | CAASGGGGFLTAQLFF | TGTGCAGCAAGCGGGGGTGGGGGATTTTTGACAGCACAACTCTTCTTT
medium-sized | . | TRDJ3 | TRDV2 | CACDTIGAKDWDTRQMFF | TGTGCCTGTGACACGATCGGGGCCAAGGACTGGGACACCCGACAGATGTTTTTC
. | TRDD3 | TRDJ3 | TRDV2 | CACDTTGGSSSWDTRQMFF | TGTGCCTGTGACACGACTGGGGGATCCTCCTCCTGGGACACCCGACAGATGTTTTTC
. | . | TRDJ3 | TRDV2 | CACDTEVYRGPSSWDTRQMFF | TGTGCCTGTGACACCGAGGTGTACAGGGGGCCTAGCTCCTGGGACACCCGACAGATGTTTTTC
. | TRDD3 | TRDJ2 | TRDV2 | CACDWLGDTSAQLFF | TGTGCCTGTGACTGGCTGGGGGATACGTCAGCACAACTCTTCTTT
few | TRDD3 | TRDJ3 | TRDV2 | CACDSILGGSSWDTRQMFF | TGTGCCTGTGACTCTATACTGGGGGGAAGCTCCTGGGACACCCGACAGATGTTTTTC
few | TRDD3 | TRDJ1 | TRDV2 | CACDELGDKGADKLIF | TGTGCCTGTGACGAACTGGGGGATAAAGGGGCCGATAAACTCATCTTT
. | TRDD3 | TRDJ3 | TRDV2 | CACDTWGTGSWDTRQMFF | TGTGCCTGTGACACCTGGGGGACCGGCTCCTGGGACACCCGACAGATGTTTTTC
. | TRDD3 | TRDJ3 | TRDV2 | CACDTVGDYWDTRQMFF | TGTGCCTGTGACACCGTGGGGGATTACTGGGACACCCGACAGATGTTTTTC
. | TRDD2 | TRDJ1 | TRAV29/DV5 | CAASRVLPTFPYTDKLIF | TGTGCAGCAAGCCGAGTTCTTCCTACCTTCCCGTACACCGATAAACTCATCTTT
few | TRDD3 | TRDJ2 | TRDV1 | CALGERGILRGYWGYGTAQLFF | TGTGCTCTTGGGGAACGGGGGATCCTACGGGGGTACTGGGGATACGGAACAGCACAACTCTTCTTT
medium-sized | . | TRDJ3 | TRDV2 | CACDSILSSWDTRQMFF | TGTGCCTGTGACTCGATTCTGAGCTCCTGGGACACCCGACAGATGTTTTTC
. | TRDD3 | TRDJ1 | TRAV29/DV5 | CAASAIRSPGGYLYTDKLIF | TGTGCAGCAAGCGCGATACGGTCACCTGGGGGATACCTTTACACCGATAAACTCATCTTT
. | TRDD3 | TRDJ3 | TRDV2 | CACGTAGILGSWDTRQMFF | TGTGCCTGTGGCACCGCGGGGATACTAGGCTCCTGGGACACCCGACAGATGTTTTTC
few | . | TRDJ3 | TRDV2 | CACDTLLGSWDTRQMFF | TGTGCCTGTGACACCTTATTGGGCTCCTGGGACACCCGACAGATGTTTTTC
. | TRDD3 | TRDJ3 | TRDV2 | CACDTVLGAVSWDTRQMFF | TGTGCCTGTGACACCGTACTGGGGGCCGTCTCCTGGGACACCCGACAGATGTTTTTC
. | . | TRDJ1 | TRDV1 | CALGERSGVGVYTDKLIF | .
few | . | TRDJ3 | TRDV2 | CACGTTGSSWDTRQMFF | TGTGCCTGTGGCACTACTGGGAGCTCCTGGGACACCCGACAGATGTTTTTC
medium-sized | TRDD3 | TRDJ2 | TRDV2 | CACDPNLGASLNAQLFF | TGTGCCTGTGACCCGAACCTGGGGGCCTCATTGAACGCACAACTCTTCTTT
. | TRDD3 | TRDJ3 | TRDV2 | CACDTLLGGSSWDTRQMFF | TGTGCCTGTGACACCCTACTGGGGGGAAGCTCCTGGGACACCCGACAGATGTTTTTC
. | TRDD3 | TRDJ3 | TRDV2 | CACDPLTGGYWDTRQMFF | TGTGCCTGTGACCCCCTAACTGGGGGATACTGGGACACCCGACAGATGTTTTTC
. | TRDD3 | TRDJ1 | TRDV3 | CAFPSLLPPLHWGTKYTDKLIF | TGTGCCTTCCCTTCCCTCCTTCCTCCACTTCACTGGGGGACCAAGTACACCGATAAACTCATCTTT
few | . | TRDJ3 | TRDV2 | CACDSVSSWDTRQMFF | TGTGCCTGTGACTCCGTGAGCTCCTGGGACACCCGACAGATGTTTTTC
few | . | TRDJ3 | TRDV2 | CACDTGTGGSWDTRQMFF | TGTGCCTGTGACACCGGCACAGGGGGATCCTGGGACACCCGACAGATGTTTTTC
. | . | TRDJ3 | TRDV2 | CACDTVGSWDTRQMFF | TGTGCCTGTGACACCGTAGGATCCTGGGACACCCGACAGATGTTTTTC
. | . | TRDJ1 | TRDV1 | CALGEPPKVPRYWETDKLIF | TGTGCCCTTGGGGAACCCCCGAAGGTTCCCCGGTACTGGGAGACCGATAAACTCATCTTT